This entry is about one T cell receptor (beta chain). Under the authors' procedure: Using reference gene primer amplification, nucleated cell counts were estimated. Here immunoSEQ multiplex PCR was the method, and the copy in TCRdb shows in-frame clones only, minus some. That table supplies the V and J calls and clone size; D and trimming were determined from the DNA. This table has about 150,000 clones, just under 85% appearing once. The entry originates in a study of blood T cell repertoires in COVID-19. Study-wide context: Samples representing acute and convalescent COVID-19 were sourced from the United States, Italy and Spain. The analysed material was cDNA or gDNA that came from T cells, B-cell-depleted T cells, or PBMCs.

V shed 1 base, J shed 4 bases, and the junction held 7 bases outside the gene matches. The CDR3 is 17 amino acids. Germline CDR1 is SGHNT and CDR2 is YENEEA. The specimen was peripheral blood. The receptor comes from a woman aged 40 to 50 with active or convalescent COVID-19. The rearrangement joins TRBV11-3 to TRBJ2-5, with 12 positions matching TRBD2. In nucleotides, the CDR3 is TGTGCCAGCAGCTTAGGACTAGCGGGAGAAGTAGGAGAGACCCAGTACTTC. Translating it yields CASSLGLAGEVGETQYF.